Below, 12 T cell receptor beta chains from the same sample are listed, as sequenced in a study of T cells in Graves' hyperthyroidism and ophthalmopathy. What was amplified from RNA transcripts were TCR beta CDR3 regions. Researchers ran a first-round RT-PCR on the TCR CDR3 using the HTBI primer set. TCRdb reanalysed the multiplex PCR reads using MiXCR and keeps one entry per CDR3 protein. The repertoire consists of more than 550,000 distinct CDR3 sequences, with about 45% occurring once and the leading ten covering under 8.5%. The sequenced sample was peripheral blood or thyroid tissue (not recorded which). Source of these receptors: an adult man with Graves' disease, either hyperthyroidism or ophthalmopathy (not recorded which).

Within the sample, this clonotype is medium-sized (0.01 to 0.1%). V usage is TRBV29-1 and J usage is TRBJ2-7; tentatively, D is TRBD2 (5 bases). This CDR3 contains 11 residues. Trimming cost V 6 bases and J 4 bases, with 10 bases left between them. Germline CDR1 and CDR2: SQVTM and ANQGSEA. CDR3 coding DNA: TGCAGCGTCGTGGGAGCATACGAGCAGTACTTC. Its protein product is CSVVGAYEQYF.

This chain connects TRBV2 to TRBJ1-6; 10 nucleotides agree with TRBD1. The CDR3 covers 12 residues. The V gene's germline CDR1 is SNHLY and CDR2 FYNNEI. With V trimmed by 4 bases and J by 14 bases, 2 bases remained unmatched. The CDR3 DNA follows: TGTGCCAGCAGTGGACAGGGGGCCACCCTCCACTTT. Its protein product is CASSGQGATLHF.

The V and J genes are TRBV29-1 and TRBJ2-5, with 8 nucleotides matching TRBD2. This CDR3 has 15 residues. Unmatched junction bases numbered 12, after V lost 4 bases and J lost 5 bases. The germline gives CDR1 SQVTM, CDR2 ANQGSEA. CDR3 region: CSVVRGRSKGETQYF. CDR3 coding DNA: TGCAGCGTTGTACGCGGGAGGTCCAAAGGGGAGACCCAGTACTTC.

The chain is built from TRBV2 and TRBJ2-5; D ambiguous. Trimming stripped 6 bases from V and 9 bases from J, with 5 bases between. The CDR3 runs to 9 residues. Germline assignment: CDR1 SNHLY and CDR2 FYNNEI. CDR3 in amino acids: CASRLSQYF. Here the CDR3 DNA reads TGTGCCAGCAGACTTTCCCAGTACTTC.

V gene TRBV29-1 combines with J gene TRBJ1-4; D unclear. V lost 6 bases to trimming and J lost 7 bases, with 9 bases between them. Germline V CDR1 and CDR2: SQVTM, ANQGSEA. The CDR3 totals 11 residues. The CDR3 loop reads CSVSLSEKLFF. CDR3 nucleotide sequence: TGCAGCGTGAGCTTGAGTGAAAAACTGTTTTTT. Full variable domain (outside the CDR3, taken from reference TRBV29-1 and TRBJ1-4): SAVISQKPSRDICQRGTSLTIQCQVDSQVTMMFWYRQQPGQSLTLIATANQGSEATYESGFVIDKFPISRPNLTFSTLTVSNMSPEDSSIYLCSVSLSEKLFFGSGTQLSVL.

This sequence joins TRBV2 and TRBJ1-6, with TRBD1 as a possible D gene (6 bases). Looked up from germline, CDR1 is SNHLY and CDR2 is FYNNEI. The CDR3 runs 14 residues. Trimming cost V 2 bases and J 10 bases, with 12 bases left between them. CDR3 nucleotide sequence: TGTGCCAGCAGTGAACGGGGGGGGCGATCACCCCTCCACTTT. Its translation: CASSERGGRSPLHF.

In the case of this clonotype: One junction end does not reproduce the germline sequence, and a read error may be involved. The chain employs TRBV5-1 and TRBJ1-2, with D maybe TRBD1 (6 bases). Germline-derived CDR1 and CDR2 are SGHRS and YFSETQ. The CDR3 loop spans 14 amino acids. CDR3 residues: CASSLTGGSYGYTF. CDR3 coding DNA: TGTGCCAGCAGCTTAACCGGGGGCTCCTATGGCTACACCTTC.

This chain links TRBV29-1 with TRBJ1-1, with D hard to call. CDR1 is SQVTM and CDR2 is ANQGSEA in the germline V gene. The CDR3 spans 10 residues. The CDR3, as DNA: TGCAGTCTAGATGAGAGCAAAGCTTTCTTT. Protein: CSLDESKAFF.

As for this clonotype: This sequence may be a read error, since a much larger clone differs from it by one base. The chain's CDR3 is CAGSAAVSEKLFF. The CDR3 DNA reads TGTGCCGGTAGTGCGGCGGTGAGCGAAAAACTGTTTTTT. The chain uses TRBV19 and TRBJ1-4; D ambiguous. Germline loops: CDR1 LNHDA, CDR2 SQIVND (reference sequence). The CDR3 covers 13 residues. Looking up the rest from reference TRBV19 and TRBJ1-4 gives the full variable domain: DGGITQSPKYLFRKEGQNVTLSCEQNLNHDAMYWYRQDPGQGLRLIYYSQIVNDFQKGDIAEGYSVSREKKESFPLTVTSAQKNPTAFYLCAGSAAVSEKLFFGSGTQLSVL.

This sequence joins TRBV7-9 and TRBJ2-5, with unresolved D. The CDR3 is 14 amino acids. V lost 4 bases and J 4 bases, leaving 13 bases between the germline ends. Per germline, CDR1 SEHNR and CDR2 FQNEAQ (reference sequence). CDR3 sequence reads: CASSSRTARETQYF. CDR3 in DNA: TGTGCCAGCAGCTCCCGGACCGCCCGAGAGACCCAGTACTTC.

A word on this clonotype: A much larger clone differs by one base, so this may be a read error. The genes are TRBV7-9 and TRBJ1-1, with D uncertain. V lost 4 bases to trimming and J lost 10 bases, with 10 bases between them. Germline values: CDR1 SEHNR, CDR2 FQNEAQ (reference sequence). The CDR3 has 11 amino acids. DNA for the CDR3: TGTGCCAGCAGCTCCGAAAAGGTAGCTTTCTTT. Its translation is CASSSEKVAFF.

The chain employs TRBV9 and TRBJ1-2; 10 bases fit TRBD1. Germline loops: CDR1 SGDLS, CDR2 YYNGEE. Trimming cost V 6 bases and J 4 bases; bases outside gene matches: 9. The CDR3 contains 15 residues. The CDR3 region is CASIGTGARRYGYTF. CDR3 nucleotide sequence: TGTGCCAGCATCGGGACAGGGGCTCGTCGCTATGGCTACACCTTC.